This TCR beta chain was captured by sequencing in a study of shared clonotypes between healthy human individuals. The overall study: Donors, aged 18 to 49, were a couple of women and three men.

The data were produced by immunoSEQ multiplex PCR, yet TCRdb's version contains in-frame clones alone and is incomplete. The repertoire consists of 1.6 million or so clones, with about 98.5% occurring once and the leading ten covering around 0.38%. Germline V CDR1 and CDR2: PRHDT, FYEKMQ (reference sequence). The CDR3 extends over 17 amino acids. Losses at the gene ends were 4 bases for V and 5 bases for J; bases not matched to a gene: 14. The source is a man in his thirties or forties in good health. Input material: naive CD4+ T cells sorted from blood. As to subset: CD45RA+ positively selected. V gene TRBV13 combines with J gene TRBJ2-5, with 9 bases matching TRBD2. CDR3: CASSSQRAGGPPETQYF. CDR3 DNA: TGTGCCAGCAGCTCCCAACGGGCGGGAGGGCCGCCCGAGACCCAGTACTTC.